This T cell receptor beta chain was recovered during a study of T cell changes during pregnancy in multiple sclerosis. The CDR3 has 15 amino acids. Losses at the gene ends were 6 bases for V and 5 bases for J; bases not matched to a gene: 11. The germline CDR1 and CDR2 sequences are MNHEY and SMNVEV (reference sequence). Profiled with immunoSEQ multiplex PCR; TCRdb holds only in-frame clones, not every one. The profile shows 66,000 or so clones, 75% to 95% of them singletons. The rearrangement links TRBV27 to TRBJ2-5; 8 positions match TRBD1. This sample comprised CD8+ T cells from peripheral blood mononuclear cells, obtained before pregnancy. The receptor was isolated from a female donor with multiple sclerosis, enrolled in a pregnancy study. CDR3 nucleotides: TGTGCCAGCAGCCACACGACAGGGGCACAGGAGACCCAGTACTTC. The encoded protein is CASSHTTGAQETQYF.